This T cell receptor beta chain was sequenced in a study of regulatory T cells in long-lasting Graves disease (dated by TCRdb to about 2021). About the study as a whole: Antithyroid drugs had been taken for less than 3 months by newly diagnosed Graves' disease patients. Persistent Graves' disease patients were compared with newly diagnosed Graves' disease patients by peripheral blood TCR sequencing and RNA sequencing. A total of roughly 33 samples were covered by TCR sequencing, comprising some 13 persistent and around 20 newly diagnosed Graves' disease patients. The study took place in China and was registered as a clinical trial. The paper as a whole reports these results and caveats: The study examined only peripheral blood because the primary lesion, thyroid tissue, could not be accessed. Only the TCR beta chain was sequenced and analyzed. Persistent disease showed preferential use of TRBV28, TRBJ1-2 and TRBJ2-5, whereas newly diagnosed disease favored TRBV20-1 and TRBJ2-1. The small sample size was acknowledged by the authors as a limitation that may reduce accuracy. Lower TCR Shannon entropy and fewer highly expanded clones were observed in persistent Graves' disease patients than in newly diagnosed patients, which suggested clonal expansion. Persistent patients shared more public clonotypes among themselves (around 3,000) than newly diagnosed patients did (approximately 970).

This clonotype was observed at least ten times. The clone's antigen remains unknown. Nothing much larger sits one base from this clone, and base qualities are not available. Looking up the germline V gene yields CDR1 MNHNS and CDR2 SASEGT. V loses 6 bases of germline sequence and J loses 2 bases, and the interval between the two ends is 14 bases. The CDR3, cysteine through phenylalanine, is 15 amino acids long. Only the CDR3 DNA is retained, 45 bases long and in frame from the first base. The receptor library was made with multiplex PCR. Sequencing was performed on an Illumina HiSeq 4000. TCR beta libraries were built with iRepertoire HTBI primers and Arm-PCR amplification of CDR3 regions. Before sequencing, the PCR products underwent gel purification. On the study's bioinformatics: Gene usage analysis of CDR3 amino acid clonotypes used the 60 to 75 TRBV and 14 TRBJ segments found across samples. COPE and FqMerger were used to merge filtered high-quality paired reads into contigs. BLAST was used to align contigs to IMGT TRBV, TRBD and TRBJ reference genes, with CDR3 defined following IMGT. Any clonotype with a frequency above 0.1% was counted as a highly expanded clone. Repertoire diversity was measured by Shannon entropy, and V-J evenness by the Gini coefficient. Clonotypes shared by more than one individual were considered public. TCRdb cleaned the public reads at Q25 with fastp, built clones with MiXCR and kept in-frame beta chains. Rows are unified per CDR3 protein, each entry keeping the most common DNA and genes. V and J calls and clone size were set by TCRdb, not the authors. The sample table contains roughly 250,000 distinct CDR3 sequences; only one count was recorded for 15% to 20% of them. The ten largest clones add up to approximately 15% of the sample.

The time point tag for this specimen amounts to: newly diagnosed GD, antithyroid drugs for less than 3 months. For both TCR sequencing and RNA sequencing, RNA was extracted from PBMCs using TRIzol. The diagnosis of Graves' disease followed American Thyroid Association guidelines. The patients came from an endocrinology department in Xi'an, China. Each patient gave 7.5 to 10 milliliters of peripheral blood, collected in an EDTA anticoagulant tube. Ficoll Paque Plus density gradient separation was used to isolate PBMCs, and no further T cell sorting was done. RNA quality was checked with an Agilent 2100 Bioanalyzer and agarose gel, and concentration with a NanoDrop 2000. The data also belong to a second study, concerning T cells in Graves' hyperthyroidism and ophthalmopathy. From the second report: Stable Graves' hyperthyroidism was defined as no progression to ophthalmopathy during 18 months of follow-up. The hyperthyroidism patients were between 18 and 65 years old and newly diagnosed, with a disease duration of less than 2 months. The study excluded patients with uncontrolled infections, other autoimmune diseases, pregnancy or lactation. Diagnoses were based on clinical symptoms, serum thyroxine and TRAb, thyroid ultrasound and orbital computed tomography. The first round of RT-PCR for the TCR CDR3 was performed with the HTBI primer set and the Qiagen OneStep RT-PCR kit. Blood samples also contained most of the expanded thyroid clonotypes (frequency above 0.001), which suggests that blood repertoires may reflect thyroid immune responses. A 13 V-J signature model separated ophthalmopathy from stable hyperthyroidism, with around 90% sensitivity and 81.08% specificity in cross-validation and 80%/75% in testing. During validation, the model predicted progression to ophthalmopathy a median of about 6.5 months ahead of onset, with around 65% sensitivity and 72% to 80% specificity. To identify TCR V-J signatures that set the groups apart, the researchers used a discovery cohort of more than 95 patients, made up of around 40 with Graves' ophthalmopathy and 57 with stable Graves' hyperthyroidism. An independent validation cohort of under 20 hyperthyroidism patients and 17 patients who later progressed to ophthalmopathy tested prospective prediction of ophthalmopathy. The 75 to 100 discovery patients were randomly split 7:3 into training and test sets. The study also compared thyroid tissue and blood T-cell repertoires from about 6 Graves' hyperthyroidism patients. After blood sampling, hyperthyroidism patients were treated with methimazole at a starting dose of 30 mg daily, and ophthalmopathy patients were treated with high-dose intravenous methylprednisolone. Libraries were constructed in a second round of multiplex PCR, after which size selection and purification were carried out. The libraries were sequenced on an Illumina HiSeq2000 using paired-end 100 bp reads. Raw data were processed with SOAPnuke, discarding reads with adapters, uncalled bases, mean Phred below 15, or no exact constant-primer or identifier match. High-quality paired reads were merged using COPE v1.2.5, and each unique nucleotide sequence was defined as a clonotype. Clonotypes were aligned to IMGT TRBV, TRBD and TRBJ reference segments using MiTCR v1.1. The analysis included only V-J combinations with a frequency above 0.0001, which together covered 98% to 99.2% of the repertoires. The TCS score was defined as F50 (clonal expansion) divided by E x V (chaos), with BLOSUM62-based TCRdist calculated between CDR3 peptides within each V-J. Welch's t-statistics and random forest reduced around 520 V-J features to about 12, which were used in a naive Bayes classifier (R e1071). No statistical method was used to fix the sample size in advance, and group allocation was not hidden from the investigators. The paper reports TCR Vbeta CDR3 sequencing of approximately 140 peripheral blood samples: some 44 ophthalmopathy, about 75 hyperthyroidism and about 17 progressor patients.

This receptor chain uses TRBV6-1 and TRBJ2-1, and possibly TRBD1, on 8 matching bases. The material was peripheral blood mononuclear cells (PBMCs), obtained at new diagnosis, from a patient treated with antithyroid drugs. The sequence came from a woman in her twenties or thirties with Graves disease. Donor details come from another sample of the same person, matched by shared clones. The DNA sequence is as follows: TGTGCCAGCAGGCTCACAGGGGGGGCCTACAATGAGCAGTTCTTC. This yields the protein CASRLTGGAYNEQFF.